The T cell receptor (beta chain) under discussion was sequenced for a study of blood T cell repertoires in COVID-19. Per the authors' pipeline: Estimates of nucleated cell counts were drawn from the amplification of reference gene primers. Assay: immunoSEQ multiplex PCR; the TCRdb copy retains only in-frame clones and omits some. That table is the source of V, J and clone size, and D and trimming were worked out from the DNA. The sample lists approximately 300,000 clones, about nine tenths occurring once. This clone came up once. The length of the CDR3 is 15 residues. Germline CDR1 SGHDT, CDR2 YYEEEE. Trimming removed 0 bases at V and 3 bases at J, with 13 bases between.

The sample consisted of PBMCs or T cells enriched from blood (not recorded which). This chain joins TRBV5-6 and TRBJ2-7, with TRBD1 as a possible D gene (5 bases). This receptor was identified in a man in his 60s who had recovered from COVID-19. Here the CDR3 DNA reads TGTGCCAGCAGCTTGGTTAATTTGGGGCACTACGAGCAGTACTTC. Amino acid sequence: CASSLVNLGHYEQYF. The whole variable domain, remainder taken from reference TRBV5-6 and TRBJ2-7, is DAGVTQSPTHLIKTRGQQVTLRCSPKSGHDTVSWYQQALGQGPQFIFQYYEEEERQRGNFPDRFSGHQFPNYSSELNVNALLLGDSALYLCASSLVNLGHYEQYFGPGTRLTVT.